A single sample is the source of the 32 T cell receptor beta chains below, sequenced in a study of Graves' ophthalmopathy and Graves' hyperthyroidism. Investigators amplified TCR beta CDR3 regions from RNA transcripts. After a first-round RT-PCR with HTBI primers, a second-round multiplex PCR was run. Via MiXCR, TCRdb re-called the multiplex PCR reads, giving one row per CDR3 protein. There are roughly 160,000 distinct CDR3 sequences in the sample; 30% to 45% occur only once, and around 5.8% lies in the top ten. Sequencing used peripheral blood. These receptors came from a woman in her thirties or forties with Graves' ophthalmopathy.

This chain joins TRBV20-1 and TRBJ2-5; 11 bases line up with TRBD2. V lost 3 bases, J lost 4 bases, and 10 bases stayed unmatched. Germline V gene data show CDR1 as DFQATT and CDR2 as SNEGSKA (reference sequence). The CDR3 has 16 amino acids. The CDR3, as DNA: TGCAGTGCTAGTAGTCTAGCGGGGGGCTTGGGAGAGACCCAGTACTTC. Translation: CSASSLAGGLGETQYF.

This clonotype has a count of ten or more. V usage is TRBV4-1 and J usage is TRBJ2-7; 14 bases are shared with TRBD2. The CDR3 is made up of 16 amino acids. V shed 4 bases, J shed 4 bases, and the junction held 6 bases outside the gene matches. Germline V CDR1 and CDR2: MGHRA, YSYEKL. CDR3 amino acids: CASSRTSGGLDYEQYF. The DNA of the CDR3 is TGCGCCAGCAGCCGGACTAGCGGGGGGCTTGATTACGAGCAGTACTTC.

This sequence joins TRBV6-2 or TRBV6-3 and TRBJ2-5; the D gene is possibly TRBD2 (5 bases). The CDR3 sequence is 15 residues long. Per germline, CDR1 MNHEY and CDR2 SVGEGT. The V gene lost 5 bases and the J gene lost 5 bases, with 18 bases spanning the gap. CDR3 protein: CASSPTIRRRETQYF. The CDR3 DNA follows: TGTGCCAGCAGTCCAACTATAAGGAGGAGGGAGACCCAGTACTTC.

The chain recombines TRBV29-1 with TRBJ2-6, with D unclear. Germline CDR1 and CDR2: SQVTM and ANQGSEA. The CDR3 covers 13 residues. V was shortened by 4 bases and J by 4 bases, with 8 bases between the two germline ends. The CDR3, as DNA: TGCAGCGTTGGTATTCTGGGGGCCAACGTCCTGACTTTC. Encoded protein: CSVGILGANVLTF.

This chain connects TRBV6-2 or TRBV6-3 to TRBJ2-5; no firm D call. V was trimmed by 2 bases and J by 4 bases, leaving 11 bases between them. In germline, CDR1 is MNHEY, CDR2 SVGEGT. CDR3 length: 14 residues. CDR3 region: CASSYLVVGETQYF. The DNA of the CDR3 is TGTGCCAGCAGTTACCTTGTGGTTGGAGAGACCCAGTACTTC.

There are many counts of this clonotype. This chain joins TRBV12-3 or TRBV12-4 and TRBJ1-1; D is perhaps TRBD1 (6 bases). With 6 bases removed from V and 4 bases from J, the gap between germline ends came to 18 bases. The CDR3 runs 15 residues. The CDR3, as DNA: TGTGCCAGCAGCCGCCCAAACCAGGGGTTCACTGAAGCTTTCTTT. This codes for CASSRPNQGFTEAFF.

This clonotype was picked up many times. This chain connects TRBV28 to TRBJ2-6, with D possibly being TRBD1 (6 bases). The CDR3 is made up of 14 amino acids. V lost 4 bases to trimming and J lost 4 bases, with 8 bases between them. Looked up from germline, CDR1 is MDHEN and CDR2 is SYDVKM. CDR3 loop: CASSWGLGANVLTF. CDR3 in DNA: TGTGCCAGCAGTTGGGGGCTGGGGGCCAACGTCCTGACTTTC.

This clonotype was observed many times. This chain uses TRBV15 with TRBJ1-1; D uncertain. This CDR3 has 11 amino acids. The germline V gene encodes CDR1 LNHNV and CDR2 YYDKDF (reference sequence). The V end lost 4 bases, the J end lost 7 bases, and 7 bases lay between the germline ends. CDR3 residues: CATSTFNEAFF. The CDR3 DNA reads TGTGCCACCAGCACCTTCAATGAAGCTTTCTTT.

The gene calls are TRBV12-3 or TRBV12-4 and TRBJ2-7; D gene uncertain. Deletions cut 1 base from V and 6 bases from J, with 4 bases between. This CDR3 has 11 amino acids. The CDR3 protein is CASSLESEQYF. CDR3 DNA sequence: TGTGCCAGCAGTTTAGAATCCGAGCAGTACTTC.

The CDR3 region is CASSLDHYSYEQYF. CDR3 sequence (DNA): TGTGCCAGCAGTTTAGATCACTACTCCTACGAGCAGTACTTC. V gene TRBV27 combines with J gene TRBJ2-7, with unresolved D. Trimming shortened V by 2 bases and J by 0 bases, and 8 bases separated the two germline ends. In germline, CDR1 is MNHEY, CDR2 SMNVEV (reference sequence). The CDR3 length is 14 residues.

In this sample, this clonotype turned up many times. The chain joins TRBV6-5 to TRBJ1-6; 7 bases agree with TRBD1. The V gene's germline CDR1 is MNHEY and CDR2 SVGAGI. This CDR3 is 16 amino acids long. V gave up 6 bases and J gave up 7 bases; unmatched junction bases: 12. CDR3 in DNA: TGTGCCAGCAGGTTCCGCCGACAGGGCGGAAATTCACCCCTCCACTTT. Translating gives CASRFRRQGGNSPLHF.

This clonotype was counted once. One end of the junction varies from germline; a read error may be responsible. V is TRBV19 and J is TRBJ1-5; 8 bases are shared with TRBD1. The CDR3 extends over 16 amino acids. Per the germline V gene, CDR1 is LNHDA and CDR2 is SQIVND (reference sequence). CDR3 region: CASSPRTGHSSQPQHF. The CDR3 DNA reads TGTGCCAGTAGTCCACGGACAGGGCATAGCAGTCAGCCCCAGCATTTT.

This clonotype was picked up many times. The CDR3 here is CSANGLAGQETQYF. The CDR3 DNA reads TGCAGTGCTAACGGACTAGCGGGCCAAGAGACCCAGTACTTC. The V gene is TRBV20-1, the J gene TRBJ2-5; TRBD2 matches 11 bases. The V gene end was trimmed by 4 bases and the J gene end by 1 base; junction bases not matched to a gene: 2. This CDR3 is 14 amino acids long. The V gene's germline CDR1 is DFQATT and CDR2 SNEGSKA (reference sequence).

The table lists this clonotype with many counts. V gene TRBV6-5 combines with J gene TRBJ2-3; D is unresolved. V lost 5 bases and J 4 bases, leaving 10 bases between the germline ends. CDR3 length: 13 residues. The germline gives CDR1 MNHEY, CDR2 SVGAGI. CDR3 DNA sequence: TGTGCCAGCAGTCCTATCTCATCAGATACGCAGTATTTT. It encodes CASSPISSDTQYF.

This clonotype was counted at least ten times. V and J are TRBV28 and TRBJ1-2; the match to TRBD1 covers 9 bases. Germline trimming cut 10 bases from V and 4 bases from J; bases unmatched to any gene: 7. CDR1 and CDR2 (germline): MDHEN, SYDVKM. The CDR3 loop spans 13 amino acids. CDR3 nucleotide sequence: TGTGCCAACAGGCGGACAGGGGCCTATGGCTACACCTTC. It encodes CANRRTGAYGYTF.

The rearrangement uses TRBV28 and TRBJ2-7; D is undetermined. Deletions cut 5 bases from V and 1 base from J, with 6 bases between. In germline, CDR1 is MDHEN, CDR2 SYDVKM. The CDR3 is 12 amino acids. The DNA for the CDR3 is TGTGCCAGCAGTGTTAGTTCCTACGAGCAGTACTTC. Encoded protein: CASSVSSYEQYF.

This clonotype was picked up many times. This may arise from a read error, as a much more abundant clone is one base away. The rearrangement uses TRBV7-6 and TRBJ1-1, with 7 bases lining up with TRBD1. Germline V gives CDR1 SGHVS, CDR2 FNYEAQ. The length of the CDR3 is 14 residues. CDR3 in DNA: TGTGCCGGCAGCCCCGGGACAGAAAACACTGAAGCTTTCTTT. Its translation is CAGSPGTENTEAFF.

Written as DNA, the CDR3 is TGTGCCAGCAGTCCGACAGGGTTCGGGTCCTATAATTCACCCCTCCACTTT. Residues: CASSPTGFGSYNSPLHF. The chain carries TRBV27 and TRBJ1-6, with 7 bases matching TRBD1. V shed 5 bases and J 1 base; nucleotides not matched to a gene: 8. The CDR3 has 17 residues. Germline V gene data show CDR1 as MNHEY and CDR2 as SMNVEV (reference sequence).

This clonotype was seen at least ten times. This sequence joins TRBV19 and TRBJ1-2, with 9 bases matching TRBD1. Looked up from germline, CDR1 is LNHDA and CDR2 is SQIVND (reference sequence). This CDR3 spans 14 amino acids. Trimming took 5 bases from V and 7 from J; bases not matched to a gene: 8. The CDR3 sequence: CASSGTGGAIGYTF. As DNA, the CDR3 is TGTGCCAGTAGTGGCACAGGGGGCGCGATTGGCTACACCTTC.

The chain couples TRBV28 to TRBJ2-7; tentatively, D is TRBD1 (5 bases). Germline CDR1 MDHEN, CDR2 SYDVKM. The germline V and J ends were trimmed by 3 bases and 0 bases, with 12 bases remaining between them. This CDR3 comprises 15 residues. The DNA of the CDR3 is TGTGCCAGCAGTTTCACAGGCTTGAGCTCCTACGAGCAGTACTTC. It specifies CASSFTGLSSYEQYF. The whole variable domain, remainder taken from reference TRBV28 and TRBJ2-7, is DVKVTQSSRYLVKRTGEKVFLECVQDMDHENMFWYRQDPGLGLRLIYFSYDVKMKEKGDIPEGYSVSREKKERFSLILESASTNQTSMYLCASSFTGLSSYEQYFGPGTRLTVT.

CDR3 DNA sequence: TGTGCCAGCAGTCCTCCCGGGACAGGGGACGAGCAGTACTTC. It yields the protein CASSPPGTGDEQYF. The V gene is TRBV2, the J gene TRBJ2-7; 10 nucleotides line up with TRBD1. This CDR3 has 14 amino acids. With 5 bases clipped from V and 5 bases from J, the junction kept 6 bases outside the gene matches. Germline loops: CDR1 SNHLY, CDR2 FYNNEI.

Remarks on this clonotype: One end of the junction fails to match germline, which may point to a read error. The J gene is TRBJ1-2, the V gene TRBV18, with a weak D call TRBD1 (5 bases). The CDR3 is 14 residues long. Germline V CDR1 and CDR2: KGHSH, LQKENI. The CDR3 reads CASSLSGGDDGHTF. The CDR3 coding sequence is TGTGCCAGCTCACTCTCTGGGGGGGATGATGGCCACACCTTC.

This clonotype appeared a few times. V and J are TRBV6-1 and TRBJ2-7; tentatively, D is TRBD1 (5 bases). The CDR3 loop spans 13 amino acids. Germline assignment: CDR1 MNHNS and CDR2 SASEGT. The germline V and J ends were trimmed by 6 bases and 4 bases, with 13 bases remaining between them. The CDR3 DNA is TGTGCCAGCAGAGAAATTGACAGTTACGAGCAGTACTTC. Translating it yields CASREIDSYEQYF.

This clonotype was recorded many times. This chain links TRBV20-1 with TRBJ2-7, with 7 bases fitting TRBD1. The V segment lost 5 bases and the J segment 6 bases; nucleotides outside the gene matches: 4. Germline values: CDR1 DFQATT, CDR2 SNEGSKA (reference sequence). The CDR3 extends over 11 amino acids. CDR3 coding DNA: TGCAGTGCTTACAGGGGCACCGAGCAGTACTTC. As protein: CSAYRGTEQYF.

This clonotype was seen only a few times. The chain has TRBV7-2 and TRBJ2-5; D is perhaps TRBD2 (6 bases). V was trimmed by 5 bases and J by 5 bases, leaving 18 bases between them. Per the germline V gene, CDR1 is SGHTA and CDR2 is FQGNSA. The CDR3 consists of 15 residues. CDR3: CASSPGVGGVETQYF. In DNA, the CDR3 is TGTGCCAGCAGCCCCGGAGTCGGCGGGGTGGAGACCCAGTACTTC. Together with reference TRBV7-2 and TRBJ2-5, the CDR3 gives the full variable domain: GAGVSQSPSNKVTEKGKDVELRCDPISGHTALYWYRQSLGQGLEFLIYFQGNSAPDKSGLPSDRFSAERTGGSVSTLTIQRTQQEDSAVYLCASSPGVGGVETQYFGPGTRLLVL.

The V and J genes are TRBV6-2 or TRBV6-3 and TRBJ2-5, with 9 nucleotides matching TRBD2. This CDR3 spans 15 amino acids. Germline V gene lookup returns CDR1 MNHEY and CDR2 SVGEGT. V was pared by 5 bases and J by 4 bases, with 8 bases of the junction left unmatched. The CDR3 is CASSLQQRGVETQYF. CDR3 in DNA: TGTGCCAGCAGTCTACAACAGCGGGGGGTAGAGACCCAGTACTTC.

This rearrangement joins TRBV27 to TRBJ1-1; a weak D match, TRBD1 (5 bases). The V end lost 6 bases, the J end lost 0 bases, and 14 bases lay between the germline ends. The germline gives CDR1 MNHEY, CDR2 SMNVEV (reference sequence). The CDR3 is 15 residues long. CDR3 nucleotide sequence: TGTGCCAGCAGCTTAGAGGGGTTCATGAACACTGAAGCTTTCTTT. Translation: CASSLEGFMNTEAFF.

In its sample, this clonotype was seen many times. V usage is TRBV7-9 and J usage is TRBJ2-5; TRBD1 is a possible D gene (6 bases). Germline values: CDR1 SEHNR, CDR2 FQNEAQ (reference sequence). Trimming shortened V by 3 bases and J by 0 bases, and 8 bases separated the two germline ends. The CDR3 has 14 residues. The CDR3 reads CASSFDRYQETQYF. The CDR3 nucleotides read TGTGCCAGCAGCTTTGACAGGTACCAAGAGACCCAGTACTTC.

This clonotype showed up many times. This chain uses TRBV6-5 with TRBJ1-1; maybe TRBD1 (5 bases). Germline V gene lookup returns CDR1 MNHEY and CDR2 SVGAGI. Trimming took off 3 bases at V and 4 bases at J, with 9 bases between the two ends. The CDR3 runs 13 residues. The CDR3 DNA is TGTGCCAGCAGTTATGGTGGGGGCACTGAAGCTTTCTTT. Translated, it gives CASSYGGGTEAFF.

The V call is TRBV20-1, the J call TRBJ2-5, with 10 positions matching TRBD2. The CDR3 is 13 residues long. The V and J ends lost 3 bases and 4 bases, in that order; junction bases with no gene match: 2. Germline V gene data show CDR1 as DFQATT and CDR2 as SNEGSKA (reference sequence). CDR3 nucleotides: TGCAGTGCTAGGCTAGCGGGAGTAGAGACCCAGTACTTC. Translated: CSARLAGVETQYF.

The V gene is TRBV6-1, the J gene TRBJ2-7; D is tentatively TRBD1 or TRBD2 (5 bases each). Germline CDR1 and CDR2: MNHNS and SASEGT. Trimming took 6 bases from V and 0 from J, leaving 15 bases between them. CDR3 length equals 15 residues. The CDR3 here is CASSPPGRISYEQYF. The CDR3 bases are TGTGCCAGCAGCCCCCCGGGACGGATCTCCTACGAGCAGTACTTC.

V gene TRBV24-1 combines with J gene TRBJ2-7; possible D gene TRBD2, 5 bases. CDR3 length: 14 residues. Looked up from germline, CDR1 is KGHDR and CDR2 is SFDVKD. V shed 3 bases and J shed 2 bases, with 10 bases lying between them. The CDR3 region is CATSDGTGTYEQYF. Written as DNA, the CDR3 is TGTGCCACCAGTGATGGAACGGGAACCTACGAGCAGTACTTC.